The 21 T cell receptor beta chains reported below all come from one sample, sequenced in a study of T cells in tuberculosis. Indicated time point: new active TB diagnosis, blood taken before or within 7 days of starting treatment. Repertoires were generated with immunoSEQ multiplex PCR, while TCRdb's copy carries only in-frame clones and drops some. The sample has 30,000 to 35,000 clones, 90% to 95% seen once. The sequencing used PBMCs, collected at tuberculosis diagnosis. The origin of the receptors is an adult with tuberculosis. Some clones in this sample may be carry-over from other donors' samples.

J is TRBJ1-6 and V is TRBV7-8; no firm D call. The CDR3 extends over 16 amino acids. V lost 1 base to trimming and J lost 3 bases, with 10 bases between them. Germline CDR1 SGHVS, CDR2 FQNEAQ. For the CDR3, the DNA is TGTGCCAGCAGCTTAGGTCGGGGTTTCTATAATTCACCCCTCCACTTT. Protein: CASSLGRGFYNSPLHF.

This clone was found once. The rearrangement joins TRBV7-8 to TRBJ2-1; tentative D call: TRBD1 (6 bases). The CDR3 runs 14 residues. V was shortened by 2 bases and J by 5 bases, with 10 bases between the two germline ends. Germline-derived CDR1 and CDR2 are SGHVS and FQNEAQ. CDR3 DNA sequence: TGTGCCAGCAGCTTAAGACAGGAACACAATGAGCAGTTCTTC. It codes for CASSLRQEHNEQFF.

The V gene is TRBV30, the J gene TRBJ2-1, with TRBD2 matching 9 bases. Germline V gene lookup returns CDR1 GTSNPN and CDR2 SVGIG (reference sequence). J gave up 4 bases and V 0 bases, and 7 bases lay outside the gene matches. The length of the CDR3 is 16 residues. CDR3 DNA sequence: TGTGCCTGGAGTGTAGGCACTCTAGCGGGATACAATGAGCAGTTCTTC. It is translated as CAWSVGTLAGYNEQFF.

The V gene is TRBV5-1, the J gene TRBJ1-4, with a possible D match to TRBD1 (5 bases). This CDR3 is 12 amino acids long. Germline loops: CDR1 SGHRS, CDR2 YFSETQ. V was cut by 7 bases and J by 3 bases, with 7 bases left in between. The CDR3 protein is CASAGANEKLFF. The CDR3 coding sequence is TGCGCCAGCGCGGGGGCTAATGAAAAACTGTTTTTT.

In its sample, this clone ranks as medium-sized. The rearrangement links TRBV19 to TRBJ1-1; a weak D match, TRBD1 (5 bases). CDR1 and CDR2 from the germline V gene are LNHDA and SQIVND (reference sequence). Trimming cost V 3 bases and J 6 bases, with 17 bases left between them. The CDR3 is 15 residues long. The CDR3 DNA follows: TGTGCCAGTAGTATGGGGCCTCACAGCGTCTCTGAAGCTTTCTTT. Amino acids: CASSMGPHSVSEAFF.

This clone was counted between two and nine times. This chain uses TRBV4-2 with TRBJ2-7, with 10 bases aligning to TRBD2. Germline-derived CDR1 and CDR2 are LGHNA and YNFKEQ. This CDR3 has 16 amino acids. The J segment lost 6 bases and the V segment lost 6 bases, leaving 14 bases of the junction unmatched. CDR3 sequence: CASSHAKPGLASEQYF. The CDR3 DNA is TGTGCCAGCAGTCATGCGAAACCGGGACTAGCGAGCGAGCAGTACTTC.

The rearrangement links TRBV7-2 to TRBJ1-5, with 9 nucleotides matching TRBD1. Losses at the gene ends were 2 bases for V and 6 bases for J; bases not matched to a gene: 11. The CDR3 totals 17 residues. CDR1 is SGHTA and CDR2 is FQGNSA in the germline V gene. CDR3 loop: CASSLRGGTGFTQPQHF. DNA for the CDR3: TGTGCCAGCAGCTTAAGAGGCGGGACAGGGTTTACTCAGCCCCAGCATTTT.

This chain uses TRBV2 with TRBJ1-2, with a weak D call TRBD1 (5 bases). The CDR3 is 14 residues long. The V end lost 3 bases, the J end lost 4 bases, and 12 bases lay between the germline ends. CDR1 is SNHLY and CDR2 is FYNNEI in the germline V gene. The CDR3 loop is CASSDRPGLYGYTF. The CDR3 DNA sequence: TGTGCCAGCAGTGACCGTCCGGGACTCTATGGCTACACCTTC.

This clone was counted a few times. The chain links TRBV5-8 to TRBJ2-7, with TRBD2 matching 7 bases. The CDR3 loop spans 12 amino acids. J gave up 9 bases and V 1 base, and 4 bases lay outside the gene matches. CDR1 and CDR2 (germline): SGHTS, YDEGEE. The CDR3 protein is CASSLPPGGQYF. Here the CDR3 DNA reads TGTGCCAGCAGCTTGCCCCCGGGGGGGCAGTACTTC.

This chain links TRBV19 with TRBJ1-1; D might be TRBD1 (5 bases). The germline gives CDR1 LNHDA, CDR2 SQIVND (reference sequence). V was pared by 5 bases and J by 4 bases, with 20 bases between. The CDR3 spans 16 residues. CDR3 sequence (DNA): TGTGCCAGTAGTCGTAGCGAGGGACTCCCGGTCACTGAAGCTTTCTTT. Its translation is CASSRSEGLPVTEAFF.

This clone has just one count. The DNA for the CDR3 is TGTGCCAGCAGCCTCCGACAGGTTTCCTCCTACAATGAGCAGTTCTTC. It translates to CASSLRQVSSYNEQFF. J is TRBJ2-1 and V is TRBV7-6; a possible D gene is TRBD1 (6 bases). Trimming cost V 5 bases and J 0 bases, with 14 bases left between them. Germline V CDR1 and CDR2: SGHVS, FNYEAQ. The CDR3 covers 16 residues.

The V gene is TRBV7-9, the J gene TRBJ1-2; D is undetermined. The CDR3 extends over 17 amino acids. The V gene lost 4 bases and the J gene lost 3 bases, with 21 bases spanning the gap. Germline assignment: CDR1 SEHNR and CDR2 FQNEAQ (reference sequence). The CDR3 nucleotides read TGTGCCAGCAGCTCGGGCGACGGGATAATAATAGACTATGGCTACACCTTC. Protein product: CASSSGDGIIIDYGYTF.

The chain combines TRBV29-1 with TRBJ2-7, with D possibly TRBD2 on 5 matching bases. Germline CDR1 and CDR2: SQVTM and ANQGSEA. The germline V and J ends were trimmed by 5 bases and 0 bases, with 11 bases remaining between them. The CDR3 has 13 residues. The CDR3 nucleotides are TGCAGCGTTTCTGGGGAGAACTCCTACGAGCAGTACTTC. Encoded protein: CSVSGENSYEQYF.

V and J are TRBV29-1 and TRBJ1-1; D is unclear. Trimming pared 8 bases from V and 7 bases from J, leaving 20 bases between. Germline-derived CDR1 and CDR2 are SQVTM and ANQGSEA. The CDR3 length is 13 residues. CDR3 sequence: CSSSRTAGSEAFF. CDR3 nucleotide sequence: TGCAGCTCGTCCCGGACGGCCGGGAGTGAAGCTTTCTTT. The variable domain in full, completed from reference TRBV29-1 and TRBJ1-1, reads SAVISQKPSRDICQRGTSLTIQCQVDSQVTMMFWYRQQPGQSLTLIATANQGSEATYESGFVIDKFPISRPNLTFSTLTVSNMSPEDSSIYLCSSSRTAGSEAFFGQGTRLTVV.

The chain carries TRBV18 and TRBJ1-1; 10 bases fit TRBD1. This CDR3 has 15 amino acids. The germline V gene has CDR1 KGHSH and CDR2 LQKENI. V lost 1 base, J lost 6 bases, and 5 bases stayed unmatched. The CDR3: CASSPQPGQGSEAFF. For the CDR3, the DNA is TGTGCCAGCTCACCACAACCGGGACAGGGGTCTGAAGCTTTCTTT.

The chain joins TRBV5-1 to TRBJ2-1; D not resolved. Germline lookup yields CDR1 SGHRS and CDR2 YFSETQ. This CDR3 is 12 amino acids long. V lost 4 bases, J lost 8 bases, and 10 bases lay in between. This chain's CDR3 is CASSSLGDEQFF. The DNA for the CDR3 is TGCGCCAGCAGCAGCCTGGGCGATGAGCAGTTCTTC.

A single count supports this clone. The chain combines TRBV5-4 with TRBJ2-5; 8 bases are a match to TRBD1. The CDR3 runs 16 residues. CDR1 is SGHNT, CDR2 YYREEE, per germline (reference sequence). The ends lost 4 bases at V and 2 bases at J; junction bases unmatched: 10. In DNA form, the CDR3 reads TGTGCCAGCAGCATTGGGACCAGGGGGCATCAAGAGACCCAGTACTTC. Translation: CASSIGTRGHQETQYF.

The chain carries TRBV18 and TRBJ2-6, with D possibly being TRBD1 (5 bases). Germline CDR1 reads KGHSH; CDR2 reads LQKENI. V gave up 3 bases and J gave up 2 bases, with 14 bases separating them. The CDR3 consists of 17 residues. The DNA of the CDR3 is TGTGCCAGCTCACCCGACAGACGAATAACTGGGGCCAACGTCCTGACTTTC. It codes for CASSPDRRITGANVLTF.

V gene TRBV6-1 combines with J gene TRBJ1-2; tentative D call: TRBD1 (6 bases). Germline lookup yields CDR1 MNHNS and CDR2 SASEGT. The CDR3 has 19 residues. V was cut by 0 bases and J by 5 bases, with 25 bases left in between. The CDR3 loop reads CASSEAGDFWGQKGYGYTF. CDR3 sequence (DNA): TGTGCCAGCAGTGAAGCGGGGGATTTTTGGGGGCAGAAGGGGTATGGCTACACCTTC.

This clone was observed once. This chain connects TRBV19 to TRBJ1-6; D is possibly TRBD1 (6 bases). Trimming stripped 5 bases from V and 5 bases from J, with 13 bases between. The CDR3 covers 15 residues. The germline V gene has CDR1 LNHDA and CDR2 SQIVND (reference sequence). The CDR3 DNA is TGTGCCAGTAGTTTCCGGGACACGGATAATTCACCCCTCCACTTT. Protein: CASSFRDTDNSPLHF.

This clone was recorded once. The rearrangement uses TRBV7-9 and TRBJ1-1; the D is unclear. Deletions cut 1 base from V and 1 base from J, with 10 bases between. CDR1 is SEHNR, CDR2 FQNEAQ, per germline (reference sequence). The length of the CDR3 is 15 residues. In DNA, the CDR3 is TGTGCCAGCAGCTTAGTGCTGGGAGGGAACACTGAAGCTTTCTTT. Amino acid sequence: CASSLVLGGNTEAFF.